The 18 T cell receptor beta chains given below trace back to one sample, sequenced in a study of blood T cell repertoires in COVID-19. Repertoires were generated with immunoSEQ multiplex PCR, while TCRdb's copy carries only in-frame clones and drops some. The data show around 620,000 clones, with around 90% seen just once and roughly 0.25% held by the top ten. Sequencing used peripheral blood. The origin of the receptors is a woman aged 18-30 years with acute or convalescent COVID-19.

The V call is TRBV30, the J call TRBJ1-2; weak D call: TRBD1 (6 bases). Germline-derived CDR1 and CDR2 are GTSNPN and SVGIG (reference sequence). The V gene lost 2 bases and the J gene lost 2 bases, with 12 bases spanning the gap. The CDR3 consists of 14 residues. In DNA form, the CDR3 reads TGTGCCTGGAGTCTGGGGACAACAAACTATGGCTACACCTTC. It is translated as CAWSLGTTNYGYTF.

This clone appeared a single time. The chain is built from TRBV5-4 and TRBJ1-2; 8 nucleotides line up with TRBD1. Per the germline V gene, CDR1 is SGHNT and CDR2 is YYREEE (reference sequence). CDR3 size: 15 residues. The trim removed 3 bases at V and 4 bases at J, leaving 8 bases unmatched. CDR3 amino acids: CASSSPGQDLYGYTF. The CDR3 DNA follows: TGTGCCAGCAGCTCCCCGGGACAGGACCTCTATGGCTACACCTTC.

The chain uses TRBV4-1 and TRBJ2-7; 9 positions match TRBD1. Looked up from germline, CDR1 is MGHRA and CDR2 is YSYEKL. The junction had 5 bases not matched to a gene; V was cut back by 8 bases and J by 3 bases. The CDR3 extends over 13 amino acids. CDR3 coding DNA: TGCGCCAGCGCGGGACAGGGAGGCTACGAGCAGTACTTC. Amino acid sequence: CASAGQGGYEQYF.

The gene calls are TRBV7-9 and TRBJ1-1; tentative D call: TRBD1 (6 bases). Germline V lookup: CDR1 SEHNR, CDR2 FQNEAQ (reference sequence). The CDR3 loop spans 13 amino acids. V lost 2 bases and J lost 10, with 14 bases in between. The CDR3 DNA follows: TGTGCCAGCAGCTTATTAAAGACAGGTGGAGCTTTCTTT. This sequence encodes CASSLLKTGGAFF.

The chain is built from TRBV15 and TRBJ1-2; the D is unclear. V was trimmed by 2 bases and J by 4 bases, leaving 5 bases between them. CDR3 length equals 12 residues. Per germline, CDR1 LNHNV and CDR2 YYDKDF (reference sequence). The CDR3 is CATSRHSYGYTF. The CDR3 region has the DNA TGTGCCACCAGCAGACACAGCTATGGCTACACCTTC.

The chain carries TRBV9 and TRBJ2-2; D uncertain. CDR1 SGDLS and CDR2 YYNGEE come from the germline V gene. The CDR3 is made up of 17 amino acids. Trimming took off 4 bases at V and 0 bases at J, with 16 bases between the two ends. The CDR3 loop reads CASSTTPVSANTGELFF. In DNA, the CDR3 is TGTGCCAGCAGCACCACCCCTGTGTCAGCGAACACCGGGGAGCTGTTTTTT. The full variable domain, rest sourced from reference TRBV9 and TRBJ2-2, is DSGVTQTPKHLITATGQRVTLRCSPRSGDLSVYWYQQSLDQGLQFLIQYYNGEERAKGNILERFSAQQFPDLHSELNLSSLELGDSALYFCASSTTPVSANTGELFFGEGSRLTVL.

CDR3 DNA: TGTGCCAGCAGCGTAGAGGAGGGGGCCCAGTTCTTC. Translated: CASSVEEGAQFF. The chain couples TRBV9 to TRBJ2-1; weak D call: TRBD1 (7 bases). V lost 0 bases, J lost 13 bases, and 11 bases lay in between. In germline, CDR1 is SGDLS, CDR2 YYNGEE. This CDR3 is built from 12 residues. The entire variable domain, with the rest obtained from reference TRBV9 and TRBJ2-1, is as follows: DSGVTQTPKHLITATGQRVTLRCSPRSGDLSVYWYQQSLDQGLQFLIQYYNGEERAKGNILERFSAQQFPDLHSELNLSSLELGDSALYFCASSVEEGAQFFGPGTRLTVL.

This chain links TRBV4-3 with TRBJ2-2; the match to TRBD1 covers 8 bases. Germline V gene sequence: CDR1 LGHNA, CDR2 YSLEER. J gave up 4 bases and V 0 bases, and 4 bases lay outside the gene matches. This CDR3 is 16 amino acids long. Here the CDR3 DNA reads TGCGCCAGCAGCCAAGAGTACAGGGGGATCACCGGGGAGCTGTTTTTT. Its protein product is CASSQEYRGITGELFF.

The rearrangement links TRBV7-2 to TRBJ2-1; 7 positions match TRBD2. V shed 5 bases, J shed 8 bases, and the junction held 9 bases outside the gene matches. This CDR3 region has 14 residues. Germline loops: CDR1 SGHTA, CDR2 FQGNSA. The DNA for the CDR3 is TGTGCCAGCAGCCCTACCACTAGCGAGTATGAGCAGTTCTTC. Translated: CASSPTTSEYEQFF.

This chain connects TRBV11-2 to TRBJ1-1, with 10 bases lining up with TRBD1. Trimming took 2 bases from V and 4 from J; bases not matched to a gene: 4. This CDR3 spans 15 amino acids. Germline loops: CDR1 SGHAT, CDR2 FQNNGV. The CDR3 protein is CASSLNGQGVTEAFF. Here the CDR3 DNA reads TGTGCCAGCAGCTTAAACGGACAGGGGGTCACTGAAGCTTTCTTT.

This sequence joins TRBV4-3 and TRBJ1-2, with 8 bases identical to TRBD1. V gave up 0 bases and J gave up 11 bases; unmatched junction bases: 11. Germline CDR1 and CDR2: LGHNA and YSLEER. CDR3 length: 15 residues. The CDR3 DNA follows: TGCGCCAGCAGCCAAGACCCCGGACAGGGCACCCAGTACACCTTC. Its translation: CASSQDPGQGTQYTF.

J is TRBJ1-3 and V is TRBV18; no firm D call. This CDR3 has 15 amino acids. The V gene lost 2 bases and the J gene lost 4 bases, with 12 bases spanning the gap. CDR1 is KGHSH, CDR2 LQKENI, per germline. CDR3 sequence (DNA): TGTGCCAGCTCACCATCTACCAGGATCGGAAACACCATATATTTT. As protein: CASSPSTRIGNTIYF. Complete variable domain (other parts from reference TRBV18 and TRBJ1-3): NAGVMQNPRHLVRRRGQEARLRCSPMKGHSHVYWYRQLPEEGLKFMVYLQKENIIDESGMPKERFSAEFPKEGPSILRIQQVVRGDSAAYFCASSPSTRIGNTIYFGEGSWLTVV.

The chain recombines TRBV25-1 with TRBJ1-6; 7 bases map to TRBD1. The CDR3 has 14 residues. Germline V gene lookup returns CDR1 MGHDK and CDR2 SYGVNS. With V trimmed by 3 bases and J by 8 bases, 4 bases remained unmatched. CDR3 protein: CASSEGQPYSPLHF. As DNA, the CDR3 is TGTGCCAGCAGTGAGGGACAGCCGTATTCACCCCTCCACTTT.

The chain is built from TRBV24-1 and TRBJ2-2, with a possible D match to TRBD2 (5 bases). The CDR3 extends over 14 amino acids. Germline values: CDR1 KGHDR, CDR2 SFDVKD. Trimming stripped 9 bases from V and 4 bases from J, with 14 bases between. The CDR3 protein is CATDNGESTGELFF. The CDR3 coding sequence is TGTGCCACCGACAACGGGGAAAGCACCGGGGAGCTGTTTTTT.

The genes are TRBV3-1 (or the pseudogene TRBV3-2) and TRBJ2-2; weak D call: TRBD1 (5 bases). Germline values: CDR1 LGHDT, CDR2 YNNKEL (reference sequence). V gave up 2 bases and J gave up 3 bases, with 13 bases separating them. This CDR3 region has 16 residues. CDR3 nucleotides: TGTGCCAGCAGCCAAATCAGGGTAGTGGACACCGGGGAGCTGTTTTTT. It is translated as CASSQIRVVDTGELFF.

This clone has only a few counts. The genes are TRBV6-4 and TRBJ1-6, with D tentatively TRBD1 (5 bases). Trimming shortened V by 0 bases and J by 6 bases, and 6 bases separated the two germline ends. The length of the CDR3 is 14 residues. Germline lookup yields CDR1 MRHNA and CDR2 SNTAGT. Here the CDR3 DNA reads TGTGCCAGCAGTGACTCCGGGGGTAATTCACCCCTCCACTTT. Encoded protein: CASSDSGGNSPLHF.

The CDR3 sequence is CASSLRGGARSTEAFF. In nucleotides, the CDR3 is TGTGCCAGCAGCTTGCGGGGGGGCGCACGGTCCACTGAAGCTTTCTTT. The V and J genes are TRBV5-4 and TRBJ1-1; weak D call: TRBD1 (6 bases). V was trimmed by 1 base and J by 4 bases, leaving 17 bases between them. Germline V gives CDR1 SGHNT, CDR2 YYREEE (reference sequence). CDR3 length: 16 amino acids.

The CDR3 spells CASSLQGSGNTIYF. CDR3 DNA sequence: TGCGCCAGCAGCTTACAGGGTTCTGGAAACACCATATATTTT. The chain employs TRBV4-3 and TRBJ1-3; tentative D call: TRBD1 (6 bases). Germline CDR1 LGHNA, CDR2 YSLEER. The V end lost 5 bases, the J end lost 1 base, and 9 bases lay between the germline ends. The CDR3 runs 14 residues.